This TCR beta chain was found in a study of blood T cells in healthy people across ages. About the research overall: About one barcoded beta molecule per two T cells was captured by template switching.

Broader study findings: Since the PBMCs were unsorted, naive and antigen-experienced cells could not be conclusively compared.

Together with a sample-barcoded 5' primer, a J-beta primer mix was included in a second PCR lasting about 7 to 12 cycles. Each CDR3 protein gets one entry after TCRdb re-called the 5' RACE reads with MiXCR. The repertoire has about 840,000 distinct CDR3 sequences, about 28% of them found once; the top ten carry roughly 10%. As for this clonotype: Its antigen is currently unknown.

The CDR3 length is 13 residues. With 6 bases clipped from V and 5 bases from J, the junction kept 7 bases outside the gene matches. Per the germline V gene, CDR1 is MDHEN and CDR2 is SYDVKM. The data also belong to a second study, concerning T cells of mothers and their children. That work contributes: Donors were three healthy Caucasian mothers and their six children.

The sequence was collected from a woman aged 35 to 49 in good health. The chain combines TRBV28 with TRBJ2-7, with 7 positions matching TRBD1. The sequenced sample was blood. Here the CDR3 reads CASSRNRGHEQYF. DNA for the CDR3: TGTGCCAGCAGCCGTAACAGGGGACACGAGCAGTACTTC.